The 12 T cell receptor beta chains in this list originate from one sample, sequenced in a study of T cell changes during pregnancy in multiple sclerosis. Profiling relied on immunoSEQ multiplex PCR, and the TCRdb table lists in-frame clones only, not all of them. The table has roughly 80,000 clones, 93% seen once. Specimen: peripheral blood, collected in the second trimester of pregnancy. These receptor sequences come from a female donor with multiple sclerosis, enrolled in a pregnancy study.

This sequence joins TRBV21-1 and TRBJ2-2; TRBD1, the table's D call, was not compared with the DNA. TRBV21-1 is tagged as a pseudogene. The CDR3 has 15 residues. The CDR3 protein is CASSNRDRGSGELFF. In DNA, the CDR3 is TGTGCCAGCAGCAACCGGGACAGGGGATCCGGGGAGCTGTTTTTT.

The chain links TRBV14 to TRBJ1-6; 8 positions agree with TRBD1. This CDR3 contains 16 residues. Germline values: CDR1 SGHDN, CDR2 FVKESK. J gave up 4 bases and V 3 bases, and 5 bases lay outside the gene matches. CDR3 protein: CASSHRTGSYNSPLHF. The CDR3 DNA follows: TGTGCCAGCAGCCACAGGACAGGGTCGTATAATTCACCCCTCCACTTT.

The V gene is TRBV5-1, the J gene TRBJ2-2, with 11 nucleotides matching TRBD2. Germline CDR1 SGHRS, CDR2 YFSETQ. The CDR3 is made up of 16 amino acids. The J segment lost 5 bases and the V segment lost 4 bases, leaving 7 bases of the junction unmatched. The CDR3 region is CASSHKTSGGTGELFF. The CDR3 nucleotides read TGCGCCAGCAGCCATAAAACTAGCGGGGGAACCGGGGAGCTGTTTTTT.

This rearrangement joins TRBV19 to TRBJ2-6; TRBD1 matches at 10 bases. Germline V gives CDR1 LNHDA, CDR2 SQIVND (reference sequence). V shed 6 bases, J shed 11 bases, and the junction held 1 base outside the gene matches. CDR3 length equals 12 residues. The CDR3 spells CASRDRGYVLTF. CDR3 in DNA: TGTGCCAGTAGGGACAGGGGGTACGTCCTGACTTTC. Supplemented by reference TRBV19 and TRBJ2-6, the full variable domain reads DGGITQSPKYLFRKEGQNVTLSCEQNLNHDAMYWYRQDPGQGLRLIYYSQIVNDFQKGDIAEGYSVSREKKESFPLTVTSAQKNPTAFYLCASRDRGYVLTFGAGSRLTVL.

The CDR3 sequence is CASSYFQGAFSEQYF. The CDR3 nucleotides read TGTGCCAGCAGTTACTTTCAGGGGGCATTCTCCGAGCAGTACTTC. The chain employs TRBV6-5 and TRBJ2-7; the match to TRBD1 covers 8 bases. The CDR3 consists of 15 residues. Germline V gene lookup returns CDR1 MNHEY and CDR2 SVGAGI. V was clipped by 1 base and J by 6 bases; unmatched bases: 8.

This chain connects TRBV9 to TRBJ2-3; 9 nucleotides match TRBD2. The CDR3 consists of 16 residues. The V gene's germline CDR1 is SGDLS and CDR2 YYNGEE. V lost 0 bases, J lost 1 base, and 3 bases stayed unmatched. The CDR3 region is CASSVVAGDGTDTQYF. Written as DNA, the CDR3 is TGTGCCAGCAGCGTAGTAGCGGGGGATGGCACAGATACGCAGTATTTT. Combining the CDR3 with reference TRBV9 and TRBJ2-3 gives the whole variable domain DSGVTQTPKHLITATGQRVTLRCSPRSGDLSVYWYQQSLDQGLQFLIQYYNGEERAKGNILERFSAQQFPDLHSELNLSSLELGDSALYFCASSVVAGDGTDTQYFGPGTRLTVL.

This chain joins TRBV27 and TRBJ2-1; D might be TRBD1 (6 bases). The germline V gene encodes CDR1 MNHEY and CDR2 SMNVEV (reference sequence). CDR3 size: 15 residues. V was trimmed by 4 bases and J by 6 bases, leaving 16 bases between them. The CDR3 is CASSSHPATGNEQFF. CDR3 in DNA: TGTGCCAGCAGTTCACATCCCGCGACAGGCAATGAGCAGTTCTTC.

This rearrangement joins TRBV27 to TRBJ2-3; D remains unclear. This CDR3 is 14 amino acids long. V was pared by 5 bases and J by 5 bases, with 14 bases between. In germline, CDR1 is MNHEY, CDR2 SMNVEV (reference sequence). The chain's CDR3 is CASSLQKDLDTQYF. In DNA, the CDR3 is TGTGCCAGCAGTCTACAGAAGGATCTAGATACGCAGTATTTT.

This clone was found once. This chain joins TRBV29-1 and TRBJ1-4, with D unresolved. Looked up from germline, CDR1 is SQVTM and CDR2 is ANQGSEA. V was clipped by 6 bases and J by 8 bases, with 7 bases between them. This CDR3 has 10 residues. The CDR3 is CSVGGEKLFF. DNA for the CDR3: TGCAGCGTGGGAGGGGAAAAACTGTTTTTT. Based on the CDR3 plus reference TRBV29-1 and TRBJ1-4, the full variable domain is SAVISQKPSRDICQRGTSLTIQCQVDSQVTMMFWYRQQPGQSLTLIATANQGSEATYESGFVIDKFPISRPNLTFSTLTVSNMSPEDSSIYLCSVGGEKLFFGSGTQLSVL.

CDR3 sequence reads: CASSLVAGLDEQYF. DNA of the CDR3: TGTGCCAGCAGCTTAGTGGCAGGTCTGGACGAGCAGTACTTC. The chain links TRBV7-9 to TRBJ2-7; no clear D. This CDR3 is built from 14 residues. The V and J ends lost 1 base and 5 bases respectively, with 12 bases between them. Germline assignment: CDR1 SEHNR and CDR2 FQNEAQ (reference sequence).

This clone was observed once. J is TRBJ2-3 and V is TRBV27; TRBD2 agrees at 9 bases. V lost 3 bases, J lost 3 bases, and 1 base stayed unmatched. The CDR3 has 14 residues. The germline gives CDR1 MNHEY, CDR2 SMNVEV (reference sequence). CDR3 residues: CASSFLAGTDTQYF. CDR3 coding DNA: TGTGCCAGCAGTTTCCTAGCGGGGACAGATACGCAGTATTTT.

The table lists this clone with a count of one. This sequence joins TRBV19 and TRBJ1-6; 7 bases are shared with TRBD1. CDR1 and CDR2 (germline): LNHDA, SQIVND (reference sequence). Unmatched junction bases numbered 11, after V lost 11 bases and J lost 10 bases. The CDR3 is 13 residues long. CDR3 nucleotides: TGTGCCGGGGGACAGTCTGAGGGATCACCCCTCCACTTT. It encodes CAGGQSEGSPLHF.